This entry is about one T cell receptor beta chain. This entry comes from a study of shared T cell receptors in the human thymus. Trimming stripped 3 bases from V and 4 bases from J, with 8 bases between. The CDR3 totals 13 residues. Germline CDR1 SGHDT, CDR2 YYEEEE. Some clones are missing from TCRdb's copy, which holds only in-frame ones; the method was immunoSEQ multiplex PCR. The top ten hold around 0.0099% of the sample, which has fewer than 700,000 clones, 88% seen once. Another study also made use of these data, one on human thymus T cells. As that report states: Samples came from healthy Finnish infants during open corrective cardiac surgery. Thymus pieces cut out during corrective heart surgery were the tissue that was used. The authors found apparently biased V and J gene usage in thymic and blood repertoires. Related research has reported that thymic repertoires overlap highly among unrelated individuals.

Sequenced material: thymocytes. The chain joins TRBV5-6 to TRBJ2-1; tentative D call: TRBD1 (6 bases). The receptor's source is a boy less than two years old with a congenital heart defect. The CDR3 coding sequence is TGTGCCAGCAGCTCAACAGGGTACAATGAGCAGTTCTTC. This sequence encodes CASSSTGYNEQFF.